A selection of T cell receptor beta chains follows, all from one sample in a study of blood T cell repertoires in COVID-19. Some clones are missing from TCRdb's copy, which holds only in-frame ones; the method was immunoSEQ multiplex PCR. Altogether around 190,000 clones are present, around 80% being singletons, with the ten largest covering approximately 7.8%. Sequencing was performed on peripheral blood. These receptors were obtained from a woman aged 55-69 years with COVID-19, enrolled during active disease. CDR3s include the opening cysteine and the closing phenylalanine or tryptophan. D genes are given only for firm matches. Size is stated for part of the rows, as once, few or many counts, or as a class when the clone is expanded.

.,TRBV5-1,.,TRBJ1-6,TGCGCCAGCAGCTTGGACCTATCTTCTGGCGGACCCCTCCACTTT,CASSLDLSSGGPLHF
TRBD2,TRBV15,.,TRBJ2-2,TGTGCCACCGCCCCGGGACTAGGCGGGGAGCTGTTTTTT,CATAPGLGGELFF
.,TRBV18,.,TRBJ1-1,TGTGCCAGCTCACCACTGGACACTAACACTGAAGCTTTCTTT,CASSPLDTNTEAFF
.,TRBV10-2,.,TRBJ1-2,TGCGCCAGCAACCCGGACTGGGCTAACTATGGCTACACCTTC,CASNPDWANYGYTF
TRBD1,TRBV28,.,TRBJ1-2,TGTGCCAGCAGTTTTTCCGGACAGGGACGGGGCTACACCTTC,CASSFSGQGRGYTF
.,TRBV2,.,TRBJ1-4,TGTGCCAGCAGGACGGGTGCGGATGAAAAACTGTTTTTT,CASRTGADEKLFF
TRBD1,TRBV11-1,.,TRBJ1-2,TGTGCCAGCAGCCGGGGTGAGGGGGCTCTTGGCTACACCTTC,CASSRGEGALGYTF
.,TRBV7-9,once,TRBJ1-5,TGTGCCAGTTGTAATAGCAATCAGCCCCAGCATTTT,CASCNSNQPQHF
TRBD1,TRBV10-3,.,TRBJ2-1,TGTGCCATCAGTGAGTCGGACAGGAACAATGAGCAGTTCTTC,CAISESDRNNEQFF
.,TRBV19,few,TRBJ1-2,TGTGCCAGTAGTGCCAGTGAGACAGGCGGCTACACCTTC,CASSASETGGYTF
TRBD1,TRBV18,.,TRBJ1-2,TGTGCCAGCTCACCACAACCGACAGGGGGCTATGGCTACACCTTC,CASSPQPTGGYGYTF
TRBD1,TRBV9,.,TRBJ1-1,TGTGCCAGCAGCGAACGCGGACAGGGGGGCAGTGAAGCTTTCTTT,CASSERGQGGSEAFF
.,TRBV4-1,.,TRBJ1-4,TGCGCCAGCAGCACAAGGGGAGGGTCTGGGGAAAAACTGTTTTTT,CASSTRGGSGEKLFF
TRBD1,TRBV30,.,TRBJ1-5,TGTGCCCGGGACAGGGCGAGCAATCAGCCCCAGCATTTT,CARDRASNQPQHF
.,TRBV7-8,.,TRBJ2-7,TGTGCCAGCAGCTTAGACAGCCTAGCTAGTATCCACGAGCAGTACTTC,CASSLDSLASIHEQYF
TRBD1,TRBV2,.,TRBJ2-2,TGTGCCAGCAGTGAAGGCAGGGGGCCCGCCGGGGAGCTGTTTTTT,CASSEGRGPAGELFF
.,TRBV11-2,.,TRBJ1-1,TGTGCCAGCAGCCCCCAAATAGCCACGAACACTGAAGCTTTCTTT,CASSPQIATNTEAFF
TRBD1,TRBV6-6,.,TRBJ2-2,TGTGCCAGCAGTCCTAGACCGGGACAGGGGGCACTGAACACCGGGGAGCTGTTTTTT,CASSPRPGQGALNTGELFF
.,TRBV6-9,.,TRBJ2-3,TGTGCCAGCAGTTCTCGGAGGGAGAGCACAGATACGCAGTATTTT,CASSSRRESTDTQYF